This T cell receptor beta chain appears in the sequencing data of a study of human T cells and chemical hapten exposure. In the case of this clonotype: Its specificity is not known.

Findings and caveats of the study: Expanded TCRs produced significantly more large CDR3 similarity clusters than controls did.

V lost 1 base, J lost 11 bases, and 6 bases lay in between. The CDR3 consists of 12 residues. Germline CDR1 reads SGHTA; CDR2 reads FQGTGA. The time point here: patch test 1, 2 weeks after DPC sensitization. Documented treatment: therapeutic diphenylcyclopropenone sensitization with weekly scalp DPC. Original analysis: Individual samples carried between roughly 23,224 and 690,600 TCRs, with 95,638 as the median. TCRdb ran MiXCR on the RACE reads and lists one entry per CDR3 protein. The V and J calls follow TCRdb's processing rather than the paper's. The table shows about 340,000 distinct CDR3 sequences, with 6% to 8.5% occurring only once.

The sequencing here drew on whole blood, taken in connection with sensitization to the hapten diphenylcyclopropenone (DPC). The V and J genes are TRBV7-3 and TRBJ1-6, with D unresolved. The sequence was collected from a young woman with alopecia areata. Some clones in this sample may be carry-over from other donors' samples. The CDR3 sequence is CASSLNGPPLHF. CDR3 sequence (DNA): TGTGCCAGCAGCTTAAACGGGCCACCCCTCCACTTT.